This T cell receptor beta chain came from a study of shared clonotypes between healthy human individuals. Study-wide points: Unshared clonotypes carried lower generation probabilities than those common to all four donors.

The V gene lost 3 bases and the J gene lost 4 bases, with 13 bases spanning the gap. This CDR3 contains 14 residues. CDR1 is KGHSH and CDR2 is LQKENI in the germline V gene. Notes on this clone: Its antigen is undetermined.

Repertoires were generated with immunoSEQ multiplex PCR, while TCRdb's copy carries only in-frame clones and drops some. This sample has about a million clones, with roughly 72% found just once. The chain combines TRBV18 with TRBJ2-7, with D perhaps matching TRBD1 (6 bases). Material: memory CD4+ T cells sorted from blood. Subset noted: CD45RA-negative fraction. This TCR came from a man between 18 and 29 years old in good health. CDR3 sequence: CASSPDSRGYEQYF. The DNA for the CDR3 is TGTGCCAGCTCACCGGACAGCAGGGGTTACGAGCAGTACTTC.